This note documents a single T cell receptor (beta chain) sequence. The CDR3 is 16 residues long. Germline loops: CDR1 SEHNR, CDR2 FQNEAQ (reference sequence). Trimming removed 5 bases from V and 2 bases from J; junction bases left unmatched: 8. The data were obtained in a study of T cell changes during pregnancy in multiple sclerosis. Using immunoSEQ multiplex PCR, the repertoire was profiled, and TCRdb retains in-frame clones only, with some absent. The sample gives roughly 100,000 clones, about nine tenths of which show up once; around 0.8% is in the top ten. This clonotype originated in a female donor in good health, enrolled as a control in a pregnancy study. The sequences come from peripheral blood, collected in the second trimester of pregnancy. This sequence joins TRBV7-9 and TRBJ2-1; 8 bases are shared with TRBD2. CDR3 sequence (DNA): TGTGCCAGCAGCGTCCAGCGGGAGCGGGCCTACAATGAGCAGTTCTTC. It codes for CASSVQRERAYNEQFF.